This entry concerns a single TCR beta chain. What antigen it recognizes has not been identified. No clone much larger than this one lies a single base away; base qualities are absent. V is cut by 4 bases and J by 5 bases, and the space between the germline ends is 8 bases. From the germline V gene (reference sequence), CDR1 is DFQATT and CDR2 is SNEGSKA. The CDR3 holds 11 amino acids from the cysteine to the phenylalanine. This entry keeps only the CDR3 DNA: 33 bases, framed from base 1. Interpreted using the paper, the treatment or condition label stands for: roughly 10-day PBMC culture with coronavirus spike peptide pools or control peptides (ViraFEST assay). The study used the ViraFEST assay, which expanded antigen-specific T cells with peptide pools and then identified expanded clonotypes by TCR sequencing. The convalescent patients' positive SARS-CoV-2 PCR tests were from March to December 2020, which was before the Alpha, Beta and Delta variants emerged in the United States. PBMCs were cultured at a few million per well in IMDM supplemented with 5% human AB serum and around 10 IU/ml IL-2, with approximately 9.5 ug/ml peptide pools added. Half of the culture medium was replaced with fresh IL-2-containing medium on days 3 and 7. CD4+ T cells were isolated after roughly 9 days of culture through negative selection using the EasySep CD4+ T cell isolation kit. Ficoll-Paque Plus gradient centrifugation was used to isolate PBMCs from whole blood, and the isolated PBMCs were then either used fresh or cryopreserved at -140C. Triplicate wells were generally used for each culture condition.

The library was prepared using PCR. TCR sequencing of DNA from cultured CD4+ T cells used the Oncomine TCR Beta short-read assay at the Johns Hopkins FTIC core. The QIAamp micro DNA kit was used to extract genomic DNA from the cultured CD4+ T cells. Oncomine TCR Beta libraries from cultured CD4+ T cells were pooled with unique dual indexes and sequenced on an Illumina iSeq 100. As for the authors' bioinformatics: Non-productive sequences were removed, and CDR3s not starting with C, not ending with F or W, or shorter than 7 amino acids were discarded. The MANAFEST web application was used to identify antigen-specific clonotypes by comparing peptide-stimulated wells against reference wells and other culture wells. An FDR below 0.05, an odds ratio above 5, and a productive frequency above 0.1% in at least two of three replicate wells were required for clones to be considered positive. A clonotype was classed as cross-reactive if the clonotype showed significant expansion both in SARS-CoV-2 spike wells and in at least one common cold coronavirus spike condition. Levenshtein distances (stringdist) and unrooted phylogenetic trees (ape) in R version 3.6.1 were used to assess CDR3 homology. Starting from the raw public reads, TCRdb applied fastp trimming at Q25, assembled clones with MiXCR and retained in-frame beta chains. Entries are consolidated by CDR3 protein sequence, retaining the most common genes and DNA. The V and J calls and clone size are TCRdb's, not the authors'. In all, the sample holds some 20,000 distinct CDR3 sequences, and around 55% of those were seen once. The ten largest clones represent 8% to 9.5% of the sample.

The sample is drawn from a study of vaccination and CD4 T cells after COVID-19 (dated by TCRdb to 2022 to 2024). About the investigation overall: Convalescent patients had a positive SARS-CoV-2 result on nasal swab PCR, and of these patients, several had mild disease and one had severe disease. The time from the second vaccine dose to post-vaccine blood sampling had a median of around 72 days and ranged from 14 to 241 days. Control cultures received a CEFX viral epitope pool as the positive control, an HIV-1 Nef peptide pool as the negative control, or no peptide. Participants got two doses of the Pfizer-BioNTech BNT162b2 vaccine (n=8) or two doses of the Moderna mRNA-1273 vaccine (n=2). The convalescent cohort comprised six males and four females, including two Hispanic individuals, seven Caucasians, two Asians and one multiracial person. Post-COVID blood samples were collected from convalescent patients a median of roughly 100 days after diagnosis, with a range of roughly 30 to 170 days. In 10 COVID-19 convalescent patients and a handful of infection-naive healthy vaccine recipients, researchers compared the spike-specific CD4+ TCR repertoire from before mRNA vaccination with the repertoire from after. For stimulating the cultures, overlapping spike peptide pools were used, derived from SARS-CoV-2 as well as from the common cold coronaviruses HCoV-NL63, HCoV-OC43 and HCoV-229E.

Study-wide findings and limitations: The median number of SARS-CoV-2-reactive clonotypes rose from about 23 after infection to some 37 after vaccination, but the change was not significant. Nearly all vaccine-specific clones in convalescent patients (304 of 307) were mono-reactive for SARS-CoV-2 spike rather than cross-reactive with common cold coronaviruses. In convalescent patients, a median about 84% of post-vaccine SARS-CoV-2-reactive clones were detected only after vaccination, and vaccine-specific priming was suggested by this finding. Only a relatively small number of convalescent patients were included in the study, and early timepoints following natural infection were not analyzed.

Here the chain combines TRBV20-1 and TRBJ2-5, with the D gene call left open. This sequence originates from a human donor who had recovered from COVID-19. Sequenced sample: CD4+ T cells from blood, cultured in vitro. CDR3 reads: CSATPEETQYF. The DNA sequence is given as TGCAGTGCTACCCCCGAGGAGACCCAGTACTTC.